This T cell receptor (beta chain) was identified in a study of CD8+CD57+ T cells in acquired aplastic anemia. Study-wide context: The DNA of sorted CD4+ and CD8+ cells averaged roughly 3 ug. Healthy-donor CD4+ cells averaged roughly 11 million reads. General study points: Patients had around 30 CD8+ CDR3 sequences in common with controls (the shared set). Patient and control CD8+ Simpson's diversity was not significantly different.

Germline loops: CDR1 LNHDA, CDR2 SQIVND (reference sequence). Deletions cut 7 bases from V and 8 bases from J, with 12 bases between. This CDR3 has 12 amino acids. There are many counts of this clonotype. Its antigen is still unknown. TCR beta VDJ and CDR3 profiles were obtained from a genomic DNA template. TCRdb independently ran MiXCR on the reads; one entry per CDR3 protein. The sample lists approximately 98,000 distinct CDR3 sequences, 40% to 60% occurring once. The receptor comes from a human donor in good health, serving as a control. The specimen was sorted CD4+, CD8+, or CD8+CD57+ T cells (not recorded which) from PBMCs. The rearrangement uses TRBV19 and TRBJ1-5; D not resolved. The CDR3 is CASNTGRKPQHF. The CDR3 DNA reads TGTGCCAGTAATACTGGGAGGAAGCCCCAGCATTTT.